The next 15 T cell receptor beta chains were all read from a single sample in a study of monozygotic twins with inflammatory bowel disease. Following a re-call of the 5' RACE reads, TCRdb has one entry per CDR3 protein and lacks DNA. This table lists 400,000 to 500,000 distinct CDR3 sequences. Sequencing was carried out using blood. The receptor set was obtained from a human donor with ulcerative colitis or Crohn's disease, or a healthy co-twin of an affected twin (not recorded which).

V and J are TRBV7-2 and TRBJ2-2; the TRBD1 assignment by TCRdb is unverifiable without DNA. The CDR3 length is 17 residues. Germline-derived CDR1 and CDR2 are SGHTA and FQGNSA. CDR3 amino acids: CASSFRWDRVWAGELFF.

The J gene is TRBJ1-4, the V gene TRBV28; TCRdb designates TRBD1, a call that cannot be tested without DNA. CDR1 and CDR2 from the germline V gene are MDHEN and SYDVKM. The length of the CDR3 is 15 residues. CDR3 sequence reads: CASSPWTGAEEKLFF.

The V gene is TRBV20-1, the J gene TRBJ1-5; TCRdb designates TRBD1, a call that cannot be tested without DNA. This CDR3 has 14 residues. Germline CDR1 DFQATT, CDR2 SNEGSKA (reference sequence). The CDR3 sequence is CSAVTGGFNQPQHF.

This chain connects TRBV27 to TRBJ1-5; the TRBD1 assignment by TCRdb is unverifiable without DNA. The CDR3 consists of 15 residues. CDR1 and CDR2 from the germline V gene are MNHEY and SMNVEV (reference sequence). The chain's CDR3 is CASSLRGVMGQPQHF.

The chain joins TRBV4-1 to TRBJ2-7; the TRBD2 assignment by TCRdb is unverifiable without DNA. CDR3 length: 14 residues. CDR1 is MGHRA, CDR2 YSYEKL, per germline. CDR3 region: CASRGEGGNYEQYF.

This chain joins TRBV7-7 and TRBJ2-1; absent DNA, TCRdb's TRBD2 call cannot be checked. This CDR3 region has 15 residues. CDR1 is SSHAT and CDR2 is FNYEAQ in the germline V gene (reference sequence). The chain's CDR3 is CASSSASGGTNEQFF.

The chain has TRBV29-1 and TRBJ1-2; absent DNA, TCRdb's TRBD1 call cannot be checked. The germline V gene encodes CDR1 SQVTM and CDR2 ANQGSEA. The CDR3 runs to 14 residues. The CDR3 spells CSVESGQGNYGYTF.

CDR3 loop: CASSLAGVNYGYTF. This sequence joins TRBV7-9 and TRBJ1-2. Germline-derived CDR1 and CDR2 are SEHNR and FQNEAQ (reference sequence). CDR3 length: 14 amino acids.

This chain uses TRBV5-1 with TRBJ2-1; the TCRdb D gene call, TRBD1, has no DNA to confirm it. Germline V CDR1 and CDR2: SGHRS, YFSETQ. The CDR3 has 15 amino acids. CDR3 amino acids: CASSPDRERSNEQFF.

The chain couples TRBV3-1 to TRBJ2-7; absent DNA, TCRdb's TRBD1 call cannot be checked. The CDR3 has 14 amino acids. Germline V lookup: CDR1 LGHDT, CDR2 YNNKEL (reference sequence). The CDR3 region is CASSTQPGGYEQYF.

The chain carries TRBV27 and TRBJ1-1; TCRdb proposes TRBD1, but this gene call is untestable without DNA. Germline V lookup: CDR1 MNHEY, CDR2 SMNVEV (reference sequence). The CDR3 length is 16 residues. CDR3 loop: CASSWAQGKRYTEAFF.

This sequence joins TRBV19 and TRBJ1-5; the D gene TCRdb calls, TRBD1, cannot be checked with no DNA. Germline V gene lookup returns CDR1 LNHDA and CDR2 SQIVND (reference sequence). The CDR3 spans 14 residues. The CDR3 loop reads CASAGEVGNQPQHF.

The V and J genes are TRBV3-1 and TRBJ2-1. There are 12 residues in the CDR3. The germline V gene encodes CDR1 LGHDT and CDR2 YNNKEL (reference sequence). The CDR3 loop is CASSQELGRPFF.

The chain recombines TRBV27 with TRBJ1-3. This CDR3 spans 14 amino acids. Looked up from germline, CDR1 is MNHEY and CDR2 is SMNVEV (reference sequence). Here the CDR3 reads CASGRKASGNTIYF.

The CDR3 sequence: CASSSEGQQNSGQFF. The J gene is TRBJ2-1, the V gene TRBV5-1; the D gene TCRdb calls, TRBD1, cannot be checked with no DNA. The V gene's germline CDR1 is SGHRS and CDR2 YFSETQ. The CDR3 contains 15 residues.